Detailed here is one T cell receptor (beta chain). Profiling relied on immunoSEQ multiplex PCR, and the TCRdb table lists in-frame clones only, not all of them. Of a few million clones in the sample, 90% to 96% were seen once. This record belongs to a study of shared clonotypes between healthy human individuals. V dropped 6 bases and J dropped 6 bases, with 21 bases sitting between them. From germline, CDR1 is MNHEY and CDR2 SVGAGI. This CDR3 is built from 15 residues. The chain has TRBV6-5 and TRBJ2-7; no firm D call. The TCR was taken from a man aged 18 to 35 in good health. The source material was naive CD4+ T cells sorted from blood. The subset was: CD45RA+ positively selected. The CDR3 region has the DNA TGTGCCAGCAGCCAATCAGCTACATCGGCGCTCGAGCAGTACTTC. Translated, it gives CASSQSATSALEQYF.